Presented here are 27 T cell receptor beta chains from one specimen sequenced in a study of blood T cell repertoires in COVID-19. Some clones are missing from TCRdb's copy, which holds only in-frame ones; the method was immunoSEQ multiplex PCR. The sample has about 42,000 clones, roughly 86% seen once; the top ten hold 59%. The sample taken for sequencing was peripheral blood. Receptors originate from a man in his 70s with acute or convalescent COVID-19.

The J gene is TRBJ2-3, the V gene TRBV4-1, with D perhaps TRBD2 (6 bases). V gave up 8 bases and J gave up 2 bases, with 20 bases separating them. The V gene's germline CDR1 is MGHRA and CDR2 YSYEKL. The CDR3 has 16 amino acids. CDR3 sequence reads: CASAVLGGSHTDTQYF. The CDR3 DNA follows: TGCGCCAGCGCCGTACTGGGGGGTTCGCACACAGATACGCAGTATTTT.

The chain employs TRBV7-2 and TRBJ1-1; D ambiguous. Looked up from germline, CDR1 is SGHTA and CDR2 is FQGNSA. The CDR3 is 13 amino acids. The ends were cut back, 6 bases at V and 0 bases at J, with 8 bases in the middle. The CDR3 spells CASRPTVNTEAFF. The CDR3 DNA sequence: TGTGCCAGCAGACCCACGGTGAACACTGAAGCTTTCTTT. The variable domain in full, completed from reference TRBV7-2 and TRBJ1-1, reads GAGVSQSPSNKVTEKGKDVELRCDPISGHTALYWYRQSLGQGLEFLIYFQGNSAPDKSGLPSDRFSAERTGGSVSTLTIQRTQQEDSAVYLCASRPTVNTEAFFGQGTRLTVV.

On this clone: Compared with germline, one end of the junction differs, possibly owing to a read error. The chain joins TRBV9 to TRBJ2-3, with 12 bases fitting TRBD1. This CDR3 region has 17 residues. Germline values: CDR1 SGDLS, CDR2 YYNGEE. For the CDR3, the DNA is TGTGCCAGCAGCGTAGGCCCCGGGACAGGGGGCACATATACGCAGTATTTT. It is translated as CASSVGPGTGGTYTQYF.

This chain joins TRBV3-1 (or the pseudogene TRBV3-2) and TRBJ2-1; 7 bases map to TRBD1. CDR3 size: 15 residues. V lost 0 bases, J lost 4 bases, and 3 bases stayed unmatched. Germline V gives CDR1 LGHDT, CDR2 YNNKEL (reference sequence). In nucleotides, the CDR3 is TGTGCCAGCAGCCAAGATACGGGACAGTACAATGAGCAGTTCTTC. Amino acids: CASSQDTGQYNEQFF.

The chain carries TRBV4-3 and TRBJ1-5, with unresolved D. Germline V gene lookup returns CDR1 LGHNA and CDR2 YSLEER. The CDR3 length is 15 residues. V was cut by 1 base and J by 7 bases, with 14 bases left in between. The CDR3 DNA is TGCGCCAGCAGCCAAGCTCCGACAATAGACCAGCCCCAGCATTTT. Its translation: CASSQAPTIDQPQHF.

CDR3 sequence: CASSFKRGDEKLFF. The CDR3 nucleotides are TGTGCCAGCAGCTTTAAACGGGGGGACGAAAAACTGTTTTTT. The V and J genes are TRBV7-9 and TRBJ1-4; possibly TRBD1 for D (5 bases). Germline CDR1 SEHNR, CDR2 FQNEAQ (reference sequence). CDR3 length: 14 residues. V was clipped by 3 bases and J by 8 bases, with 13 bases between them. Drawing the rest from reference TRBV7-9 and TRBJ1-4, the complete variable domain is DTGVSQNPRHKITKRGQNVTFRCDPISEHNRLYWYRQTLGQGPEFLTYFQNEAQLEKSRLLSDRFSAERPKGSFSTLEIQRTEQGDSAMYLCASSFKRGDEKLFFGSGTQLSVL.

This chain connects TRBV5-5 to TRBJ1-2; D not resolved. From germline, CDR1 is SGHKS and CDR2 YYEKEE (reference sequence). V was shortened by 9 bases and J by 0 bases, with 18 bases between the two germline ends. The CDR3 has 15 residues. For the CDR3, the DNA is TGTGCCACCCATCTGGGCATCCTTACTAACTATGGCTACACCTTC. Translating it yields CATHLGILTNYGYTF.

The chain has TRBV27 and TRBJ1-1; tentatively, D is TRBD1 (5 bases). Germline lookup yields CDR1 MNHEY and CDR2 SMNVEV (reference sequence). The V end was cut by 0 bases, the J end by 1 base, with 6 bases between. This CDR3 has 14 residues. In DNA, the CDR3 is TGTGCCAGCAGTTTATCGGGGGGGAACACTGAAGCTTTCTTT. Translating it yields CASSLSGGNTEAFF.

The chain has TRBV29-1 and TRBJ2-3; D not certain. CDR3 length: 11 amino acids. The germline V and J ends were trimmed by 5 bases and 6 bases, with 9 bases remaining between them. Germline V gene data show CDR1 as SQVTM and CDR2 as ANQGSEA. For the CDR3, the DNA is TGCAGCGTTAATGGAGCGGATACGCAGTATTTT. This gives the protein CSVNGADTQYF.

The rearrangement uses TRBV4-1 and TRBJ2-7; TRBD1 aligns across 8 bases. Germline V CDR1 and CDR2: MGHRA, YSYEKL. There are 14 residues in the CDR3. The ends lost 0 bases at V and 12 bases at J; junction bases unmatched: 10. In DNA form, the CDR3 reads TGCGCCAGCAGCCAAGAAGGACAGGGCCGACTACCGTACTTC. This sequence encodes CASSQEGQGRLPYF.

The J gene is TRBJ1-2, the V gene TRBV25-1; D remains ambiguous. Trimming pared 8 bases from V and 4 bases from J, leaving 11 bases between. The CDR3 has 12 amino acids. Germline V gene data show CDR1 as MGHDK and CDR2 as SYGVNS. CDR3 residues: CASRGDGYGYTF. Here the CDR3 DNA reads TGTGCCAGCCGGGGTGACGGCTATGGCTACACCTTC.

The chain recombines TRBV27 with TRBJ1-2; 7 positions agree with TRBD1. The CDR3 is 13 residues long. Germline values: CDR1 MNHEY, CDR2 SMNVEV (reference sequence). V trimming: 6 bases; J trimming: 4 bases; junction bases outside the gene matches: 5. Here the CDR3 reads CASRPDRAYGYTF. In nucleotides, the CDR3 is TGTGCCAGCAGGCCCGACAGGGCCTATGGCTACACCTTC.

The rearrangement uses TRBV24-1 and TRBJ1-2, with no clear D. This CDR3 region has 16 residues. Germline loops: CDR1 KGHDR, CDR2 SFDVKD. Between the trimmed V and J ends, which lost 3 bases and 2 bases, there was a span of 15 bases. CDR3 nucleotide sequence: TGTGCCACCAGTGATCCAAGGTCCTCTAGCAACTATGGCTACACCTTC. As protein: CATSDPRSSSNYGYTF.

The rearrangement links TRBV7-9 to TRBJ1-6, with a tentative D call TRBD1 (5 bases). This CDR3 region has 17 residues. V lost 4 bases to trimming and J lost 13 bases, with 26 bases between them. CDR1 SEHNR and CDR2 FQNEAQ come from the germline V gene (reference sequence). The CDR3 loop is CASSYVLSGSPLHPLHF. The CDR3 DNA sequence: TGTGCCAGCAGCTATGTTTTATCAGGGTCCCCCCTTCACCCCCTCCACTTT. Variable domain in full (rest from reference TRBV7-9 and TRBJ1-6): DTGVSQNPRHKITKRGQNVTFRCDPISEHNRLYWYRQTLGQGPEFLTYFQNEAQLEKSRLLSDRFSAERPKGSFSTLEIQRTEQGDSAMYLCASSYVLSGSPLHPLHFGNGTRLTVT.

The table lists this clone with a count of one. The CDR3 bases are TGCGCCAGCAGCTTGTCAGGGTCGAGCACTGAAGCTTTCTTT. Its protein is CASSLSGSSTEAFF. V usage is TRBV5-1 and J usage is TRBJ1-1; possibly TRBD1 for D (5 bases). This CDR3 has 14 amino acids. The V gene's germline CDR1 is SGHRS and CDR2 YFSETQ. Trimming pared 1 base from V and 4 bases from J, leaving 11 bases between.

The gene calls are TRBV5-4 and TRBJ1-4; D is perhaps TRBD1 (6 bases). This CDR3 has 16 residues. The germline V and J ends were trimmed by 0 bases and 2 bases, with 11 bases remaining between them. Germline CDR1 SGHNT, CDR2 YYREEE (reference sequence). Here the CDR3 DNA reads TGTGCCAGCAGCTTGGCCGGGGGGGCGACTAATGAAAAACTGTTTTTT. The encoded protein is CASSLAGGATNEKLFF.

This clone was seen only once. This chain connects TRBV29-1 to TRBJ2-7; D is undetermined. The germline gives CDR1 SQVTM, CDR2 ANQGSEA. Deletions cut 1 base from V and 2 bases from J, with 6 bases between. There are 12 residues in the CDR3. CDR3 amino acids: CSVEVQTYEQYF. The CDR3 DNA is TGCAGCGTTGAAGTCCAGACCTACGAGCAGTACTTC.

This clone occurred once. V is TRBV29-1 and J is TRBJ2-4; 8 bases are a match to TRBD1. V lost 4 bases and J lost 5; bases outside the gene matches: 7. The CDR3 sequence is 14 residues long. CDR1 and CDR2 from the germline V gene are SQVTM and ANQGSEA. The CDR3 DNA follows: TGCAGCGTTGGAAGCGGACAGGGCCAAAACATTCAGTACTTC. Protein: CSVGSGQGQNIQYF. Full variable domain (rest looked up from reference TRBV29-1 and TRBJ2-4): SAVISQKPSRDICQRGTSLTIQCQVDSQVTMMFWYRQQPGQSLTLIATANQGSEATYESGFVIDKFPISRPNLTFSTLTVSNMSPEDSSIYLCSVGSGQGQNIQYFGAGTRLSVL.

V gene TRBV7-9 combines with J gene TRBJ1-2; no definite D call. This CDR3 contains 12 residues. Trimming stripped 4 bases from V and 2 bases from J, with 5 bases between. Germline CDR1 SEHNR, CDR2 FQNEAQ (reference sequence). CDR3 loop: CASSSVNYGYTF. DNA for the CDR3: TGTGCCAGCAGCTCGGTCAACTATGGCTACACCTTC.

This rearrangement joins TRBV6-5 to TRBJ1-3; possible D gene TRBD1, 5 bases. CDR3 size: 14 residues. Per the germline V gene, CDR1 is MNHEY and CDR2 is SVGAGI. Trimming stripped 5 bases from V and 4 bases from J, with 12 bases between. CDR3 nucleotide sequence: TGTGCCAGCAGTATGTCAGGGCAGGGAAACACCATATATTTT. Its protein product is CASSMSGQGNTIYF.

A single count supports this clone. The chain has TRBV5-1 and TRBJ1-4, with D hard to call. Germline V lookup: CDR1 SGHRS, CDR2 YFSETQ. CDR3 size: 16 residues. Deletions cut 4 bases from V and 0 bases from J, with 13 bases between. The CDR3 sequence is CASSVGVAPTNEKLFF. The CDR3 region has the DNA TGCGCCAGCAGCGTCGGGGTGGCTCCAACTAATGAAAAACTGTTTTTT.

This clone was counted once. The chain employs TRBV28 and TRBJ2-3, with 7 bases aligning to TRBD2. V was clipped by 5 bases and J by 1 base; unmatched bases: 6. Germline-derived CDR1 and CDR2 are MDHEN and SYDVKM. This CDR3 region has 15 residues. The CDR3 DNA is TGTGCCAGCAGTACCTTCCGGGGGGGCACAGATACGCAGTATTTT. Translated, it gives CASSTFRGGTDTQYF. The whole variable domain, filled in from reference TRBV28 and TRBJ2-3, reads DVKVTQSSRYLVKRTGEKVFLECVQDMDHENMFWYRQDPGLGLRLIYFSYDVKMKEKGDIPEGYSVSREKKERFSLILESASTNQTSMYLCASSTFRGGTDTQYFGPGTRLTVL.

This chain uses TRBV10-3 with TRBJ1-2, with a weak D call TRBD1 (5 bases). This CDR3 is built from 14 residues. Trimming cost V 10 bases and J 0 bases, with 15 bases left between them. Looked up from germline, CDR1 is ENHRY and CDR2 is SYGVKD. DNA of the CDR3: TGTGCCACTCGACAGCTAATGACTAACTATGGCTACACCTTC. Translation gives CATRQLMTNYGYTF.

This sequence joins TRBV19 and TRBJ1-5; TRBD1 aligns across 7 bases. The CDR3 contains 16 residues. V was clipped by 6 bases and J by 3 bases; unmatched bases: 11. The V gene's germline CDR1 is LNHDA and CDR2 SQIVND (reference sequence). This CDR3 is CASSPGQWGFNQPQHF. CDR3 nucleotides: TGTGCCAGTAGCCCGGGACAGTGGGGATTCAATCAGCCCCAGCATTTT.

This clone was counted between two and nine times. This CDR3 reads CASSRSNQPQHF. In nucleotides, the CDR3 is TGTGCCAGCAGCCGTTCTAATCAGCCCCAGCATTTT. The V and J genes are TRBV6-2 or TRBV6-3 and TRBJ1-5; D uncertain. The CDR3 sequence is 12 residues long. Trimming shortened V by 6 bases and J by 4 bases, and 7 bases separated the two germline ends. The V gene's germline CDR1 is MNHEY and CDR2 SVGEGT.

V is TRBV6-1 and J is TRBJ2-7; D is ambiguous. The CDR3 spans 13 residues. V lost 1 base, J lost 7 bases, and 11 bases lay in between. Germline loops: CDR1 MNHNS, CDR2 SASEGT. The CDR3 sequence is CASSEGPIQEQYF. CDR3 bases: TGTGCCAGCAGTGAAGGGCCGATTCAGGAGCAGTACTTC.

V usage is TRBV19 and J usage is TRBJ1-2; D is unclear. The CDR3 totals 14 residues. Germline lookup yields CDR1 LNHDA and CDR2 SQIVND (reference sequence). V was shortened by 3 bases and J by 7 bases, with 15 bases between the two germline ends. The CDR3 spells CASSISDSSGGYTF. The CDR3 region has the DNA TGTGCCAGTAGTATCTCAGATAGTAGCGGTGGCTACACCTTC.